Sequencing of this TCR beta chain was carried out in a study of technical replicates of blood from a few donors. The trim removed 4 bases at V and 6 bases at J, leaving 7 bases unmatched. The CDR3 extends over 14 amino acids. Germline CDR1 is SNHLY and CDR2 is FYNNEI. This clone was observed a few times. Sequencing was performed with immunoSEQ multiplex PCR; in TCRdb, only in-frame clones are kept and a portion is missing. The table records about 64,000 clones, about 86% of them present only once. The clonotype was recovered from a human donor in good health. Some clones in this sample may be carry-over from other donors' samples. The sample was PBMCs. The chain combines TRBV2 with TRBJ2-7; TRBD2 matches 9 bases. CDR3 in amino acids: CASSVPGLATEQYF. CDR3 sequence (DNA): TGTGCCAGCAGTGTCCCGGGACTAGCCACCGAGCAGTACTTC.